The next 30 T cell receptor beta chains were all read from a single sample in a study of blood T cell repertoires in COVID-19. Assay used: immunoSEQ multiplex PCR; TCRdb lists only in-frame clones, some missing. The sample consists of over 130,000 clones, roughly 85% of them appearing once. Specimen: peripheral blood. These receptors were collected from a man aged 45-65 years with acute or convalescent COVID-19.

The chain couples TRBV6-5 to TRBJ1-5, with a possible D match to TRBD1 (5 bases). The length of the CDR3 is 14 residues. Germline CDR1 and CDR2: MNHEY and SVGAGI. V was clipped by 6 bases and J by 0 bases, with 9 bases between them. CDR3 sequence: CASRQDYSNQPQHF. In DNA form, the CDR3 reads TGTGCCAGCAGACAGGATTATAGCAATCAGCCCCAGCATTTT.

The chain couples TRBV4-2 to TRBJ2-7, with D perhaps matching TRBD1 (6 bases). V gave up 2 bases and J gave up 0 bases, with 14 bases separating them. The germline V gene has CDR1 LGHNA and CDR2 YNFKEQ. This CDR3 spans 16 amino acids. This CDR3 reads CASSQQPGVGSYEQYF. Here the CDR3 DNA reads TGTGCCAGCAGCCAACAACCAGGGGTCGGCTCCTACGAGCAGTACTTC.

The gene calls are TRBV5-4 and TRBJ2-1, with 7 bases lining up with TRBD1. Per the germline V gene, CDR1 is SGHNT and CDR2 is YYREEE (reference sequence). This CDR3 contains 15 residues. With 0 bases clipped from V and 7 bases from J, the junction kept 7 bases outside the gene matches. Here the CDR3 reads CASSLDRGPSNEQFF. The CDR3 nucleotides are TGTGCCAGCAGCTTGGACAGGGGACCCTCTAATGAGCAGTTCTTC. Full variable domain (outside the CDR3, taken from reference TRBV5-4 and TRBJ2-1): ETGVTQSPTHLIKTRGQQVTLRCSSQSGHNTVSWYQQALGQGPQFIFQYYREEENGRGNFPPRFSGLQFPNYSSELNVNALELDDSALYLCASSLDRGPSNEQFFGPGTRLTVL.

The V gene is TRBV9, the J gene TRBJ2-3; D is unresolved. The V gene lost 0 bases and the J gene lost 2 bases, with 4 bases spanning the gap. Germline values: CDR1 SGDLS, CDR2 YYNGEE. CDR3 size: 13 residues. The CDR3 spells CASSVVLTDTQYF. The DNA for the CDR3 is TGTGCCAGCAGCGTAGTCCTCACAGATACGCAGTATTTT.

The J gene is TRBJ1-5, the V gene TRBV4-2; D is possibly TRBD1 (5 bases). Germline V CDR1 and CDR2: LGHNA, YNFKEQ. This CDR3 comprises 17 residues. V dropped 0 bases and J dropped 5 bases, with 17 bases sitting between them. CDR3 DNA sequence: TGTGCCAGCAGCCAAGAATGGTCAGGGCGAATGGATCAGCCCCAGCATTTT. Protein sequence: CASSQEWSGRMDQPQHF.

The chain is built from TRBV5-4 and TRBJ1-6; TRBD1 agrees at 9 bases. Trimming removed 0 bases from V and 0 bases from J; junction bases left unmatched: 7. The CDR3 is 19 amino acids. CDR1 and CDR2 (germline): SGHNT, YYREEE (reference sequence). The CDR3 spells CASSLAGTGKISYNSPLHF. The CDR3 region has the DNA TGTGCCAGCAGCTTGGCCGGGACAGGGAAAATCTCCTATAATTCACCCCTCCACTTT.

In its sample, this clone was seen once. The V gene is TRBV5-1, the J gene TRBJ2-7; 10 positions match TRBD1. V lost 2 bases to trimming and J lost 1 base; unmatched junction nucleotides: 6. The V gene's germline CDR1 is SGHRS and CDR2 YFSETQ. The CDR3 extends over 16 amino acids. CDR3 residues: CASSFGTGQGSYEQYF. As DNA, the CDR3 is TGCGCCAGCAGCTTCGGAACGGGACAGGGGTCCTACGAGCAGTACTTC. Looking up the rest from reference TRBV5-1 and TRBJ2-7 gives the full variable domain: KAGVTQTPRYLIKTRGQQVTLSCSPISGHRSVSWYQQTPGQGLQFLFEYFSETQRNKGNFPGRFSGRQFSNSRSEMNVSTLELGDSALYLCASSFGTGQGSYEQYFGPGTRLTVT.

Written as DNA, the CDR3 is TGCGCCAGCAGCTTCGCAGGGGCGGATGAAAAACTGTTTTTT. As protein: CASSFAGADEKLFF. This chain connects TRBV5-1 to TRBJ1-4; D may be TRBD1 (6 bases). V gave up 2 bases and J gave up 6 bases, with 11 bases separating them. Looked up from germline, CDR1 is SGHRS and CDR2 is YFSETQ. The CDR3 sequence is 14 residues long.

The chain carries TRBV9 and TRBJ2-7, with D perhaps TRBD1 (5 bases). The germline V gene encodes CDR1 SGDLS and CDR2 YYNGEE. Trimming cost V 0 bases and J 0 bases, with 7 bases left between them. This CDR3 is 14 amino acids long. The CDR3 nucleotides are TGTGCCAGCAGCGTAGGACAGACCTCCTACGAGCAGTACTTC. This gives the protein CASSVGQTSYEQYF.

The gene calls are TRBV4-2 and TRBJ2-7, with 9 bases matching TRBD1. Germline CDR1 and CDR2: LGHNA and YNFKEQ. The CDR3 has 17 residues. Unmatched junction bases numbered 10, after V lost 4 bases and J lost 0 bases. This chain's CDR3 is CASSLSTGTGISYEQYF. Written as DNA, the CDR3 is TGTGCCAGCAGCCTGTCAACCGGGACAGGGATCTCCTACGAGCAGTACTTC.

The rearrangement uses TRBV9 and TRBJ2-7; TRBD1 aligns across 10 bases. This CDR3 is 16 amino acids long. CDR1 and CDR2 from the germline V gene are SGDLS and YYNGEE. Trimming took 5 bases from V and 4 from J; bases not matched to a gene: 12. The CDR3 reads CASSDPQTGGDYEQYF. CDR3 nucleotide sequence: TGTGCCAGCAGTGACCCACAGACAGGGGGCGATTACGAGCAGTACTTC.

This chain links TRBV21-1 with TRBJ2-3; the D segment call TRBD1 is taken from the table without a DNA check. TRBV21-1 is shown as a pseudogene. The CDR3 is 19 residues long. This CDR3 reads CASSNRDRGFGPSTDTQYF. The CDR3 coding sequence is TGTGCCAGCAGCAACCGGGACAGGGGGTTTGGGCCTAGCACAGATACGCAGTATTTT.

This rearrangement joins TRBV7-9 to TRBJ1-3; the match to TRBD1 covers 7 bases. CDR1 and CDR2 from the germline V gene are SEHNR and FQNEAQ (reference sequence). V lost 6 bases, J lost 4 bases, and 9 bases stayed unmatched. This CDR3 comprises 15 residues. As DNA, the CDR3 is TGTGCCAGCAGTTACAGGGGAGATGGGGGAAACACCATATATTTT. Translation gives CASSYRGDGGNTIYF.

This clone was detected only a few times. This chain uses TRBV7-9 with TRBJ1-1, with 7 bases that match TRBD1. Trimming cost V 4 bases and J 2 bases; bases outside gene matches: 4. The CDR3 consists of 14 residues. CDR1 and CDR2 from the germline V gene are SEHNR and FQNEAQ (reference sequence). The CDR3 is CASSSHRGNTEAFF. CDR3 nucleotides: TGTGCCAGCAGCTCACACAGGGGTAACACTGAAGCTTTCTTT.

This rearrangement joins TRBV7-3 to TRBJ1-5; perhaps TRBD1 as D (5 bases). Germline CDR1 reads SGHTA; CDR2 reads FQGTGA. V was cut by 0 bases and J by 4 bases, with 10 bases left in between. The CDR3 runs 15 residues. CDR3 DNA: TGTGCCAGCAGCTTAACGGGAGGGGTAAATCAGCCCCAGCATTTT. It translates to CASSLTGGVNQPQHF.

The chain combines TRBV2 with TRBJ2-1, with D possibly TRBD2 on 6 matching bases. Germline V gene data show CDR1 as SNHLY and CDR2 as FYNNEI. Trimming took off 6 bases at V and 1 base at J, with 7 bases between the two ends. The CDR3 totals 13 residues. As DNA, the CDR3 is TGTGCCAGCAGGGAGGGTTCCTACAATGAGCAGTTCTTC. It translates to CASREGSYNEQFF.

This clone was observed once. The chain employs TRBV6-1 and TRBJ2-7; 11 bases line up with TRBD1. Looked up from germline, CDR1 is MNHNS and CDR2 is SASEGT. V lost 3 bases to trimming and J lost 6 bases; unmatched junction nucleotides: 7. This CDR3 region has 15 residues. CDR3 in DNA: TGTGCCAGCAGTGAGATGGACAGGGGGCGGGTCGAGCAGTACTTC. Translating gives CASSEMDRGRVEQYF.

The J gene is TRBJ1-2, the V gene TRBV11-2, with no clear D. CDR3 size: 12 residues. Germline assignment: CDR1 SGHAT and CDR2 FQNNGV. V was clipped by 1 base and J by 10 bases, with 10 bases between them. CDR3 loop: CASSLVVGDYTF. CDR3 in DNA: TGTGCCAGCAGCTTAGTGGTCGGTGACTACACCTTC.

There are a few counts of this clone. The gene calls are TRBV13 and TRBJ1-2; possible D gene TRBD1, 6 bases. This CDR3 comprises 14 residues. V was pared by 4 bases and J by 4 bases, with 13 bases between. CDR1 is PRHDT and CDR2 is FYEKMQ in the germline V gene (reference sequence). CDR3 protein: CASSYGQNLYGYTF. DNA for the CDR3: TGTGCCAGCAGCTACGGACAGAACCTCTATGGCTACACCTTC.

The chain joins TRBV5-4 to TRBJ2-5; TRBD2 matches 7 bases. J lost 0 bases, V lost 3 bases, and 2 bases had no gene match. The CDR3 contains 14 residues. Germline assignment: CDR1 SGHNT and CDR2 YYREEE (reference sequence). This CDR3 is CASSWGGDQETQYF. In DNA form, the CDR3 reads TGTGCCAGCAGCTGGGGGGGGGACCAAGAGACCCAGTACTTC.

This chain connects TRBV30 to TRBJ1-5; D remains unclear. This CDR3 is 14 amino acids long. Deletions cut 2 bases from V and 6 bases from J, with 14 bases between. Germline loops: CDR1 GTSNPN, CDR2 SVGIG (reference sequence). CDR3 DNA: TGTGCCTGGAGTCTCATGGCCGGAGGTCAGCCCCAGCATTTT. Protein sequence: CAWSLMAGGQPQHF. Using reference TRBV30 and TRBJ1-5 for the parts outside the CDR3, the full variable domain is SQTIHQWPATLVQPVGSPLSLECTVEGTSNPNLYWYRQAAGRGLQLLFYSVGIGQISSEVPQNLSASRPQDRQFILSSKKLLLSDSGFYLCAWSLMAGGQPQHFGDGTRLSIL.

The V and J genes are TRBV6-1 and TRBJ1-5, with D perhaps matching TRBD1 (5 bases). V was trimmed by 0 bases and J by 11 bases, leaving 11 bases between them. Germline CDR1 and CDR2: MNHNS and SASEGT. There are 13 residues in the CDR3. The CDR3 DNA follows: TGTGCCAGCAGTGAAGCGGGAGGGGAATCCCAGCATTTT. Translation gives CASSEAGGESQHF.

The CDR3 nucleotides read TGTGCCAGCAGCTTAGCCGGGACAGGGACCACCGGGGAGCTGTTTTTT. This codes for CASSLAGTGTTGELFF. The rearrangement links TRBV11-3 to TRBJ2-2; 9 nucleotides agree with TRBD1. Trimming took 1 base from V and 4 from J; bases not matched to a gene: 4. The CDR3 has 16 residues. Germline V gene sequence: CDR1 SGHNT, CDR2 YENEEA.

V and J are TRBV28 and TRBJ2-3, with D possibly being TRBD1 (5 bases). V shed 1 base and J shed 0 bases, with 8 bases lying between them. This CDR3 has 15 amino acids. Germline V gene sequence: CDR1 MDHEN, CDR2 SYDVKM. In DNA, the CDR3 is TGTGCCAGCAGTTTATCAGCAGGGAGCACAGATACGCAGTATTTT. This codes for CASSLSAGSTDTQYF. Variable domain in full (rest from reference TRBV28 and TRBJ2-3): DVKVTQSSRYLVKRTGEKVFLECVQDMDHENMFWYRQDPGLGLRLIYFSYDVKMKEKGDIPEGYSVSREKKERFSLILESASTNQTSMYLCASSLSAGSTDTQYFGPGTRLTVL.

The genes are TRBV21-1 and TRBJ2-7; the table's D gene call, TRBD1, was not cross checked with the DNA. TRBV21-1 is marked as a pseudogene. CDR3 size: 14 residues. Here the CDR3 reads CASSNLGTGGEQYF. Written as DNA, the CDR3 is TGTGCCAGCAGCAATTTGGGGACAGGTGGCGAGCAGTACTTC.

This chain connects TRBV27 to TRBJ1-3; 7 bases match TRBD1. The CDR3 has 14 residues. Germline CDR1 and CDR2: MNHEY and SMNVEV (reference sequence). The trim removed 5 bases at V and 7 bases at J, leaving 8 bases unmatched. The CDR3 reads CASSQRTGWNTIYF. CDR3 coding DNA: TGTGCCAGCAGTCAGAGGACAGGTTGGAACACCATATATTTT.

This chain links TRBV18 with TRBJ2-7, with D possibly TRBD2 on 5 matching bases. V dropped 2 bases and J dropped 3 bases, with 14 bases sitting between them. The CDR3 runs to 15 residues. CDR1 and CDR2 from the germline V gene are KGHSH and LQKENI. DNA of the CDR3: TGTGCCAGCTCACCAGCGGAGGCGATCCTCTACGAGCAGTACTTC. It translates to CASSPAEAILYEQYF.

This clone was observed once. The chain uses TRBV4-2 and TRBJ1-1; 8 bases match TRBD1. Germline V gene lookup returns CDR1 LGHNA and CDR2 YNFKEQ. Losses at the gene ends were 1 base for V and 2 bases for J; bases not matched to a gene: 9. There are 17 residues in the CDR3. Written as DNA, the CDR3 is TGTGCCAGCAGCCAAGCAGGGGGCTCGGACCGTAACACTGAAGCTTTCTTT. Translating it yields CASSQAGGSDRNTEAFF.

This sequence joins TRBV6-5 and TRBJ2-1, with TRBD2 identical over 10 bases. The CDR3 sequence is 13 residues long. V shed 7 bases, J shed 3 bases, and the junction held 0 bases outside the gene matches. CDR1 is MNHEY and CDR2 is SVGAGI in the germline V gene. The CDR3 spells CASTSGGYNEQFF. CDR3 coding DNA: TGTGCCAGCACTAGCGGGGGCTACAATGAGCAGTTCTTC.

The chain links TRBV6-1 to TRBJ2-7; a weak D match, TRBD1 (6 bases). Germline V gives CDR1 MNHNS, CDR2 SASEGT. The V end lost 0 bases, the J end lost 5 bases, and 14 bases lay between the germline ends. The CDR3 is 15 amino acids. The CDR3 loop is CASSEAAGAANEQYF. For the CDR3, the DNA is TGTGCCAGCAGTGAAGCGGCAGGGGCAGCGAACGAGCAGTACTTC.